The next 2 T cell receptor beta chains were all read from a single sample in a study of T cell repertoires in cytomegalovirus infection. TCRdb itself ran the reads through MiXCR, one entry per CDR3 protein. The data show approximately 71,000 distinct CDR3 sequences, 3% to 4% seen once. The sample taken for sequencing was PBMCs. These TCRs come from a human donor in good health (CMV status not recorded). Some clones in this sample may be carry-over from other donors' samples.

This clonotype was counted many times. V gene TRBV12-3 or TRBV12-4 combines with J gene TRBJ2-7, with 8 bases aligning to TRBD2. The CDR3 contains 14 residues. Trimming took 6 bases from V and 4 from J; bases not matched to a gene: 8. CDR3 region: CASSPGSGSYEQYF. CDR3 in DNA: TGTGCCAGCAGCCCCGGCAGCGGGAGTTACGAGCAGTACTTC.

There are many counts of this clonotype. The CDR3 spells CASSGGTDTQYF. DNA for the CDR3: TGTGCCAGCAGTGGGGGAACAGATACGCAGTATTTT. The genes are TRBV28 and TRBJ2-3; D may correspond to TRBD1 or TRBD2 (5 bases each). V was shortened by 5 bases and J by 3 bases, with 6 bases between the two germline ends. This CDR3 spans 12 amino acids. Germline V gene data show CDR1 as MDHEN and CDR2 as SYDVKM.